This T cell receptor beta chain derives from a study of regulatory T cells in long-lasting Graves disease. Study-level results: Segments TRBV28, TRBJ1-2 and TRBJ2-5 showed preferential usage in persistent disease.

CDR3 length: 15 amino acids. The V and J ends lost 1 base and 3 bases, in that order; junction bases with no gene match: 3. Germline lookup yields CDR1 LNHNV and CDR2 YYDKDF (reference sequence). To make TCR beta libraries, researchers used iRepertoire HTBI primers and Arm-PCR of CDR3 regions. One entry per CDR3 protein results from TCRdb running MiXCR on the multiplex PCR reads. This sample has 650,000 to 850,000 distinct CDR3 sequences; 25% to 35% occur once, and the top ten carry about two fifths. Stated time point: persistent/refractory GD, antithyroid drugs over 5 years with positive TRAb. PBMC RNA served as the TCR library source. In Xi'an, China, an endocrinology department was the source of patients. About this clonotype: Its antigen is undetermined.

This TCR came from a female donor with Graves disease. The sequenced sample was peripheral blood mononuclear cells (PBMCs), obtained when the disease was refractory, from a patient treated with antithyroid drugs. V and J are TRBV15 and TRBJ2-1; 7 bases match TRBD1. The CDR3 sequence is CATSRVGTVYNEQFF. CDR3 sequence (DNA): TGTGCCACCAGCAGAGTCGGGACAGTCTACAATGAGCAGTTCTTC.